This T cell receptor beta chain was identified in a study of human T cells and chemical hapten exposure. Overall study context: Alopecia areata, totalis and universalis patients, mostly female, were included.

On this clonotype itself: Its specificity is not known.

V lost 3 bases, J lost 7 bases, and 12 bases lay in between. The germline V gene encodes CDR1 SQVTM and CDR2 ANQGSEA. The CDR3 length is 13 residues. TCRdb reprocessed the RACE reads via MiXCR and lists one record per CDR3 protein. The table lists fewer than 200,000 distinct CDR3 sequences, around 20% of them singletons. Study-level findings and limits: TCRs above 1 in 1000 frequency did not change with DPC sensitization. Clustering by CDR3 similarity yielded significantly more large clusters from expanded TCRs than controls.

Time point of the sample: patch test 1, 2 weeks after DPC sensitization. Treatment in this sample: therapeutic diphenylcyclopropenone sensitization with weekly scalp DPC. Sequenced here: whole blood, sampled in connection with sensitization to the hapten diphenylcyclopropenone (DPC). The V call is TRBV29-1, the J call TRBJ1-4; D is uncertain. This clonotype originated in a woman in her forties or fifties with alopecia areata. Some clones in this sample may be carry-over from other donors' samples. The CDR3 protein is CSVDITGGEKLFF. CDR3 in DNA: TGCAGCGTTGATATTACGGGAGGTGAAAAACTGTTTTTT.